These 26 T cell receptor beta chains originate from one sample sequenced in a study of radiotherapy plus CTLA-4 blockade in lung cancer (dated by TCRdb to 2016 to 2019). The library was generated by the immunoSEQ multiplex PCR assay. TCRdb holds this immuneACCESS table with in-frame rearrangements only. Some clones are missing; in checked studies, unresolved V genes explain under half, and the rest has no known cause. Present in this sample are 50,000 or so clones, 70% to 80% of which were seen just once. Roughly 8% of the sample lies in the top ten. Sequenced here: peripheral blood, sampled from a patient treated with radiotherapy plus ipilimumab. The receptors were gathered from a human donor with non-small cell lung cancer who had stable disease on radiotherapy plus ipilimumab.

The chain links TRBV27 to TRBJ2-7, with D maybe TRBD2 (5 bases). CDR1 is MNHEY, CDR2 SMNVEV, per germline (reference sequence). V was pared by 3 bases and J by 2 bases, with 14 bases between. This CDR3 comprises 15 residues. This CDR3 reads CASSFAQAGAYEQYV. The CDR3 nucleotides read TGTGCCAGCAGTTTTGCCCAGGCCGGGGCCTACGAGCAGTACGTC.

The chain joins TRBV18 to TRBJ1-5; D not resolved. Trimming removed 2 bases at V and 6 bases at J, with 14 bases between. The CDR3 totals 15 residues. CDR1 and CDR2 from the germline V gene are KGHSH and LQKENI. DNA of the CDR3: TGTGCCAGCTCACCAACGGACCGTCCGGGTCAGCCCCAGCATTTT. Protein: CASSPTDRPGQPQHF.

The chain joins TRBV2 to TRBJ1-3; TRBD1 is a possible D gene (5 bases). Germline loops: CDR1 SNHLY, CDR2 FYNNEI. The V and J ends lost 2 bases and 4 bases respectively, with 12 bases between them. This CDR3 is built from 15 residues. The CDR3 bases are TGTGCCAGCAGTGAAATGGGACCCCCCGGAAACACCATATATTTT. It yields the protein CASSEMGPPGNTIYF.

The gene calls are TRBV28 and TRBJ2-7; D is possibly TRBD2 (5 bases). The CDR3 totals 12 residues. V lost 6 bases and J 9 bases, leaving 15 bases between the germline ends. Germline V lookup: CDR1 MDHEN, CDR2 SYDVKM. The CDR3 region has the DNA TGTGCCAGCAGCTCTACAGCGGTATGGCAGTACGTC. Translating gives CASSSTAVWQYV.

V gene TRBV6-1 combines with J gene TRBJ1-4; D unclear. CDR1 MNHNS and CDR2 SASEGT come from the germline V gene. V was trimmed by 6 bases and J by 3 bases, leaving 14 bases between them. The CDR3 length is 15 residues. The CDR3 sequence: CASRSGGTANEKLFF. Written as DNA, the CDR3 is TGTGCCAGCAGATCGGGAGGCACCGCTAATGAAAAACTGTTTTTT.

This clone has more than one count but fewer than ten. The chain employs TRBV7-2 and TRBJ1-2; 7 bases line up with TRBD1. The CDR3 length is 13 residues. Germline V gene data show CDR1 as SGHTA and CDR2 as FQGNSA. The V gene end was trimmed by 2 bases and the J gene end by 6 bases; junction bases not matched to a gene: 3. The CDR3 sequence: CASSLPTGNGYTF. The CDR3 bases are TGTGCCAGCAGCTTACCGACAGGGAATGGCTACACCTTC.

V and J are TRBV27 and TRBJ2-5; no clear D. Trimming took 0 bases from V and 1 from J, leaving 6 bases between them. Germline loops: CDR1 MNHEY, CDR2 SMNVEV (reference sequence). The CDR3 runs 14 residues. CDR3 DNA: TGTGCCAGCAGTTTATCACATTCCCAAGAGACCCAGTACTTC. Translating gives CASSLSHSQETQYF.

Concerning this clone: The same CDR3 also results from other DNA sequences found in this sample. The chain combines TRBV5-5 with TRBJ1-4; TRBD1 matches at 8 bases. With V trimmed by 4 bases and J by 4 bases, 3 bases remained unmatched. From germline, CDR1 is SGHKS and CDR2 YYEKEE (reference sequence). This CDR3 is built from 14 residues. In DNA, the CDR3 is TGTGCCAGCAGCCTGACAGGGGTTAATGAAAAACTGTTTTTT. Protein sequence: CASSLTGVNEKLFF.

CDR3 sequence reads: CASSPRTGGYEQYF. CDR3 coding DNA: TGTGCCAGCAGCCCCCGGACAGGGGGCTACGAGCAGTACTTC. The chain couples TRBV14 to TRBJ2-7, with 10 bases identical to TRBD1. Germline assignment: CDR1 SGHDN and CDR2 FVKESK. This CDR3 comprises 14 residues. Trimming took 4 bases from V and 3 from J; bases not matched to a gene: 3.

This clone was recorded a few times. The rearrangement joins TRBV4-1 to TRBJ1-1, with D unclear. The V end lost 1 base, the J end lost 7 bases, and 7 bases lay between the germline ends. Per germline, CDR1 MGHRA and CDR2 YSYEKL. This CDR3 contains 12 residues. The CDR3 DNA follows: TGCGCCAGCAGCCAAGGAGGGATTGAAGCTTTCTTT. It is translated as CASSQGGIEAFF.

CDR3 region: CASSPSTGGMYGYTF. CDR3 nucleotide sequence: TGTGCCAGCTCACCATCGACAGGGGGCATGTATGGCTACACCTTC. V and J are TRBV18 and TRBJ1-2, with TRBD1 matching 10 bases. The CDR3 runs 15 residues. J was trimmed by 5 bases and V by 2 bases; bases with no gene match: 5. CDR1 is KGHSH, CDR2 LQKENI, per germline.

This chain connects TRBV7-6 to TRBJ1-2; D unresolved. The CDR3 consists of 13 residues. The V end lost 4 bases, the J end lost 5 bases, and 11 bases lay between the germline ends. CDR1 and CDR2 from the germline V gene are SGHVS and FNYEAQ. The CDR3 is CASSSSGEYGYTF. The CDR3 DNA is TGTGCCAGCAGCTCTAGCGGGGAGTATGGCTACACCTTC.

This clone was counted a few times. The rearrangement links TRBV6-5 to TRBJ1-2, with D possibly being TRBD1 (6 bases). The V gene's germline CDR1 is MNHEY and CDR2 SVGAGI. Trimming removed 9 bases at V and 3 bases at J, with 14 bases between. The CDR3 totals 13 residues. The CDR3 DNA follows: TGTGCCAGTTGGGGCAGGGGCCACTATGGCTACACCTTC. As protein: CASWGRGHYGYTF.

The V and J genes are TRBV7-2 and TRBJ1-2; D not resolved. This CDR3 spans 14 amino acids. In germline, CDR1 is SGHTA, CDR2 FQGNSA. The V end was cut by 0 bases, the J end by 1 base, with 6 bases between. The CDR3 sequence: CASSLARVNYGYTF. As DNA, the CDR3 is TGTGCCAGCAGCTTAGCCAGAGTTAACTATGGCTACACCTTC.

The V gene is TRBV29-1, the J gene TRBJ2-7; tentative D call: TRBD2 (5 bases). V shed 7 bases and J shed 5 bases, with 12 bases lying between them. CDR1 is SQVTM and CDR2 is ANQGSEA in the germline V gene. CDR3 length: 11 amino acids. The CDR3 region has the DNA TGCAGCGCCCGTAACGGGGACGAGCAGTACGTC. Protein sequence: CSARNGDEQYV.

The genes are TRBV7-2 and TRBJ1-4, with a tentative D call TRBD1 (6 bases). The germline V gene encodes CDR1 SGHTA and CDR2 FQGNSA. The CDR3 covers 18 residues. V lost 6 bases and J lost 2, with 22 bases in between. The CDR3 nucleotides read TGTGCCAGCAGTTCCCCTGCGGTTTCGACAGGCACTAATGAAAAACTGTTTTTT. As protein: CASSSPAVSTGTNEKLFF. The full variable domain, in which reference TRBV7-2 and TRBJ1-4 provide the parts outside the CDR3, is GAGVSQSPSNKVTEKGKDVELRCDPISGHTALYWYRQSLGQGLEFLIYFQGNSAPDKSGLPSDRFSAERTGGSVSTLTIQRTQQEDSAVYLCASSSPAVSTGTNEKLFFGSGTQLSVL.

This clone was seen a single time. The chain employs TRBV11-3 and TRBJ2-7; TRBD1 is a possible D gene (6 bases). The CDR3 covers 13 residues. The V gene's germline CDR1 is SGHNT and CDR2 YENEEA. Trimming left V 5 bases short and J 3 bases short, with 11 bases between. The CDR3 loop is CASSHQQGYEQYF. As DNA, the CDR3 is TGTGCCAGCAGCCATCAACAGGGCTACGAGCAGTACTTC. The full variable domain, in which reference TRBV11-3 and TRBJ2-7 provide the parts outside the CDR3, is EAGVVQSPRYKIIEKKQPVAFWCNPISGHNTLYWYLQNLGQGPELLIRYENEEAVDDSQLPKDRFSAERLKGVDSTLKIQPAELGDSAVYLCASSHQQGYEQYFGPGTRLTVT.

This chain links TRBV30 with TRBJ2-5; 10 bases match TRBD2. CDR1 and CDR2 (germline): GTSNPN, SVGIG (reference sequence). V lost 5 bases and J lost 3; bases outside the gene matches: 12. The CDR3 runs 16 residues. CDR3 sequence (DNA): TGTGCCTGGGTTCCCCCCTCTAGCGGGGGAAAAGAGACCCAGTACTTC. It specifies CAWVPPSSGGKETQYF.

DNA for the CDR3: TGTGCCAGCAGTTTATGGGGACAGGGGGATAGCAATCAGCCCCAGCATTTT. It codes for CASSLWGQGDSNQPQHF. V usage is TRBV28 and J usage is TRBJ1-5; TRBD1 aligns across 11 bases. CDR3 length: 17 residues. Trimming took 0 bases from V and 0 from J; bases not matched to a gene: 1. Per the germline V gene, CDR1 is MDHEN and CDR2 is SYDVKM.

The rearrangement joins TRBV5-1 to TRBJ1-1; tentatively, D is TRBD1 (6 bases). CDR3 length: 13 residues. In germline, CDR1 is SGHRS, CDR2 YFSETQ. The V end was cut by 1 base, the J end by 11 bases, with 15 bases between. The CDR3 nucleotides are TGCGCCAGCAGCTTGAATGCGGGGGCGAGGGCTTTCTTT. Protein: CASSLNAGARAFF.

The chain recombines TRBV6-1 with TRBJ2-3, with no clear D. V lost 3 bases to trimming and J lost 4 bases, with 8 bases between them. Germline V gene sequence: CDR1 MNHNS, CDR2 SASEGT. The CDR3 sequence is 13 residues long. CDR3 DNA sequence: TGTGCCAGCAGTGAGCTGAGAGCAGATACGCAGTATTTT. This gives the protein CASSELRADTQYF.

J is TRBJ1-2 and V is TRBV10-3, with D perhaps TRBD1 (5 bases). The CDR3 sequence is 12 residues long. Per germline, CDR1 ENHRY and CDR2 SYGVKD. The V end lost 1 base, the J end lost 10 bases, and 10 bases lay between the germline ends. CDR3 DNA sequence: TGTGCCATCAGTGAGTTGGGGCAGAACTACACCTTC. Translation: CAISELGQNYTF.

The chain combines TRBV10-3 with TRBJ1-6; perhaps TRBD1 as D (6 bases). V was trimmed by 6 bases and J by 5 bases, leaving 11 bases between them. The germline CDR1 and CDR2 sequences are ENHRY and SYGVKD. This CDR3 spans 14 amino acids. This chain's CDR3 is CAIRRDTNNSPLHF. CDR3 coding DNA: TGTGCCATCAGGCGGGACACCAATAATTCACCCCTCCACTTT.

Note on this clone: Since a far larger clone is one base different, this is likely a read error. At the DNA level, this CDR3 is encoded by other sequences in the same sample as well. The chain employs TRBV2 and TRBJ2-5, with D possibly TRBD2 on 5 matching bases. The CDR3 totals 13 residues. Germline lookup yields CDR1 SNHLY and CDR2 FYNNEI. CDR3 sequence (DNA): TGCGCCAGCAGGAGCCGGGGTTGGGAGACCCAGTACTTC. Translated, it gives CASRSRGWETQYF. The full variable domain, completed using reference TRBV2 and TRBJ2-5, is EPEVTQTPSHQVTQMGQEVILRCVPISNHLYFYWYRQILGQKVEFLVSFYNNEISEKSEIFDDQFSVERPDGSNFTLKIRSTKLEDSAMYFCASRSRGWETQYFGPGTRLLVL.

The CDR3, as DNA: TGTGCCAGCTCACCGGGACGGGACACTGAAGCTTTCTTT. It encodes CASSPGRDTEAFF. The chain employs TRBV18 and TRBJ1-1; D might be TRBD1 (5 bases). Germline CDR1 is KGHSH and CDR2 is LQKENI. The CDR3 sequence is 13 residues long. V gave up 3 bases and J gave up 3 bases, with 8 bases separating them.

This clone was seen once. V gene TRBV29-1 combines with J gene TRBJ2-4; the D is unclear. This CDR3 spans 11 amino acids. Germline-derived CDR1 and CDR2 are SQVTM and ANQGSEA. V was trimmed by 4 bases and J by 7 bases, leaving 8 bases between them. The CDR3 bases are TGCAGCGTTGGCTTCTCCAACATTCAGTACTTC. Amino acids: CSVGFSNIQYF.